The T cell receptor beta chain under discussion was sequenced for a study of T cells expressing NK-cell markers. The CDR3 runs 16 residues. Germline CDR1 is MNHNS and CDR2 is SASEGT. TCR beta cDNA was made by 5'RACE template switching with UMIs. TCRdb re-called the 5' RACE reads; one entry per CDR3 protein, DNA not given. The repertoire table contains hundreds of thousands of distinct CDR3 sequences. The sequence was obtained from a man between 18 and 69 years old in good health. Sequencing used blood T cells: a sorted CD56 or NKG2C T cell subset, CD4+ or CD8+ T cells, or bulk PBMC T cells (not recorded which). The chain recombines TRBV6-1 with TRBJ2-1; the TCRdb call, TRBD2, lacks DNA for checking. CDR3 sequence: CASSPRPAGPYNEQFF.